Shown below are 12 T cell receptor beta chains from a single sample sequenced in a study of T cells after posttransplantation cyclophosphamide. TCRdb keeps only in-frame clones here, not all; method: immunoSEQ multiplex PCR. The sample shows tens of thousands of clones, roughly 92% of them seen only once. The sequenced sample consisted of PBMCs. All receptors come from a woman younger than 45 in good health and a related stem cell transplant donor.

V is TRBV19 and J is TRBJ2-3; D gene unclear. This CDR3 is built from 16 residues. Germline V gene lookup returns CDR1 LNHDA and CDR2 SQIVND (reference sequence). V was trimmed by 2 bases and J by 0 bases, leaving 12 bases between them. The CDR3 DNA follows: TGTGCCAGTAGTATAACTTCTCCCCCTAGCACAGATACGCAGTATTTT. Translated, it gives CASSITSPPSTDTQYF.

This sequence joins TRBV5-6 and TRBJ1-2; 7 positions match TRBD1. This CDR3 is built from 15 residues. CDR1 is SGHDT, CDR2 YYEEEE, per germline. V gave up 2 bases and J gave up 6 bases; unmatched junction bases: 10. Here the CDR3 DNA reads TGTGCCAGCAGCTTACCAACAGGGGAAGTCGATGGCTACACCTTC. Translated: CASSLPTGEVDGYTF.

J is TRBJ2-5 and V is TRBV7-8; a weak D match, TRBD2 (7 bases). From germline, CDR1 is SGHVS and CDR2 FQNEAQ. The length of the CDR3 is 17 residues. Trimming took off 1 base at V and 5 bases at J, with 20 bases between the two ends. CDR3 nucleotides: TGTGCCAGCAGCTTAGGGCCGTTGGGGGGGCACAGGGAGACCCAGTACTTC. Encoded protein: CASSLGPLGGHRETQYF.

This rearrangement joins TRBV7-9 to TRBJ1-1; a possible D gene is TRBD1 (5 bases). This CDR3 is 13 amino acids long. Germline V CDR1 and CDR2: SEHNR, FQNEAQ (reference sequence). V lost 5 bases and J lost 7, with 14 bases in between. In DNA form, the CDR3 reads TGTGCCAGCAGCGGGGAGGGGTTGGGTGAAGCTTTCTTT. Encoded protein: CASSGEGLGEAFF.

The chain links TRBV5-1 to TRBJ2-7; D is possibly TRBD1 (6 bases). Germline V CDR1 and CDR2: SGHRS, YFSETQ. Deletions cut 5 bases from V and 0 bases from J, with 9 bases between. The CDR3 length is 13 residues. The CDR3 region has the DNA TGCGCCAGCAGTTGGGACATCTCCTACGAGCAGTACTTC. It codes for CASSWDISYEQYF.

The gene calls are TRBV6-1 and TRBJ1-5; a weak D match, TRBD1 (5 bases). The CDR3 has 13 amino acids. Deletions cut 3 bases from V and 9 bases from J, with 12 bases between. From germline, CDR1 is MNHNS and CDR2 SASEGT. The CDR3 protein is CASSETGTWPQHF. The CDR3 nucleotides are TGTGCCAGCAGTGAGACTGGGACTTGGCCCCAGCATTTT.

The J gene is TRBJ2-7, the V gene TRBV6-1, with D unresolved. Trimming left V 1 base short and J 4 bases short, with 8 bases between. The CDR3 spans 13 residues. CDR1 and CDR2 from the germline V gene are MNHNS and SASEGT. CDR3 in amino acids: CASSEGRFYEQYF. For the CDR3, the DNA is TGTGCCAGCAGTGAAGGGCGGTTTTACGAGCAGTACTTC.

A word on this clone: Compared with germline, one end of the junction differs, possibly owing to a read error. The genes are TRBV7-9 and TRBJ2-7; 8 bases are a match to TRBD2. Germline V gene data show CDR1 as SEHNR and CDR2 as FQNEAQ (reference sequence). This CDR3 spans 14 amino acids. CDR3 loop: CAGSFTGTRGEQYF. CDR3 coding DNA: TGTGCCGGCAGCTTTACCGGGACTAGAGGCGAGCAGTACTTC.

The chain employs TRBV25-1 and TRBJ2-2, with 12 bases that match TRBD1. From germline, CDR1 is MGHDK and CDR2 SYGVNS. The CDR3 is made up of 17 amino acids. Losses at the gene ends were 1 base for V and 6 bases for J; bases not matched to a gene: 6. The CDR3 region has the DNA TGTGCCAGCAGTGAATCCCCGGGACAGGGGGCCGCCGGGGAGCTGTTTTTT. Protein product: CASSESPGQGAAGELFF.

The chain has TRBV15 and TRBJ1-5; 8 nucleotides line up with TRBD1. CDR1 LNHNV and CDR2 YYDKDF come from the germline V gene (reference sequence). This CDR3 region has 16 residues. Trimming cost V 5 bases and J 4 bases; bases outside gene matches: 10. CDR3 amino acids: CATSWDRREENQPQHF. DNA for the CDR3: TGTGCCACCAGCTGGGACAGGAGGGAGGAAAATCAGCCCCAGCATTTT.

V and J are TRBV7-8 and TRBJ2-7; 7 nucleotides align to TRBD1. The length of the CDR3 is 15 residues. Germline V lookup: CDR1 SGHVS, CDR2 FQNEAQ. The ends lost 4 bases at V and 2 bases at J; junction bases unmatched: 8. CDR3 nucleotides: TGTGCCAGCAGCTCGGGACAGCGCCATACCTACGAGCAGTACTTC. It translates to CASSSGQRHTYEQYF.

V and J are TRBV5-4 and TRBJ2-7; the D is unclear. Germline V gene data show CDR1 as SGHNT and CDR2 as YYREEE (reference sequence). Trimming stripped 4 bases from V and 0 bases from J, with 8 bases between. CDR3 length equals 13 residues. The CDR3 coding sequence is TGTGCCAGCAGCGGCCGGGTCTCCTACGAGCAGTACTTC. This codes for CASSGRVSYEQYF.